These T cell receptor beta chains were read from a single sample in a study of shared clonotypes between healthy human individuals. Measured with immunoSEQ multiplex PCR; TCRdb has only the in-frame clones, and not every one. Among about 2.5 million clones listed, 80% to 95% were seen once. The sequenced sample consisted of naive CD4+ T cells from PBMCs. These receptors came from a man between 18 and 29 years old in good health. Some clones in this sample may be carry-over from other donors' samples. Each CDR3 is given with its conserved first and last residue.

>TRBV19|TRBJ2-6
CASSPGRAGANVLTF
>TRBV5-1|TRBJ1-4
CASRQTNEKLFF
>TRBV2|TRBJ2-3
CASSDVGGRTDTQYF
>TRBV27|TRBJ2-3
CASSSVRGNTDTQYF
>TRBV27|TRBJ2-5
CASSDSVGTQYF
>TRBV15|TRBJ2-7
CATRAPSSYEQYF
>TRBV27|TRBJ2-7
CASGRASDPREQYF
>TRBV10-2|TRBJ1-3
CASRWTSGNTIYF
>TRBV28|TRBJ2-7
CASTTDVGRAFDEQYF
>TRBV9|TRBJ2-7
CASSSSYGEQYF
>TRBV18|TRBJ1-1
CASSRVSGTEAFF
>TRBV7-2|TRBJ2-7
CASSSSSGGYEQYF
>TRBV6-1|TRBJ1-5
CASSDNRGNQPQHF
>TRBV19|TRBJ2-3
CASSRVPDTQYF
>TRBV5-6|TRBJ1-1
CASSFYTTNTEAFF
>TRBV25-1|TRBJ2-1
CASSEHYEQFF
>TRBV7-3|TRBJ2-2
CASSSAGSGSTGELFF
>TRBV7-3|TRBJ2-7
CASSYSSGGPYEQYF
>TRBV9|TRBJ2-7
CASSVGGTVDYEQYF
>TRBV5-1|TRBJ2-5
CASSPGPRQGRETQYF
>TRBV29-1|TRBJ2-1
CSVRTGSYNEQFF
>TRBV10-2|TRBJ2-7
CASRRLGGGGGRNYEQYF
>TRBV7-3|TRBJ2-3
CASSSGVAASTDTQYF
>TRBV5-1|TRBJ2-1
CASSASGREREQFF
>TRBV28|TRBJ2-4
CASSLRLGQEGGFRYF
>TRBV5-1|TRBJ2-3
CASSLRVRGRTDTQYF
>TRBV12-5|TRBJ2-3
CASGLKGIDTQYF
>TRBV9|TRBJ2-1
CASSVEPGLAYNEQFF
>TRBV28|TRBJ2-3
CASSPTGVPYF
>TRBV28|TRBJ1-1
CASLRNTEAFF
>TRBV15|TRBJ2-3
CATSRDRSLAASATDTQYF
>TRBV7-2|TRBJ2-7
CASSPGTSLSYEQYF
>TRBV7-2|TRBJ2-1
CASTPGAGEQFF
>TRBV5-1|TRBJ1-2
CASSFQGAEVSGYTF
>TRBV18|TRBJ1-1
CASSLIRDGAFF
>TRBV11-2|TRBJ2-1
CASTRLAASYNEQFF
>TRBV5-1|TRBJ2-1
CASSYSGRGNEQFF
>TRBV5-4|TRBJ2-7
CASSLRPLYEQYF
>TRBV5-4|TRBJ2-5
CASSLGGGRETQYF
>TRBV9|TRBJ1-5
CASSPNPSNQPQHF
>TRBV28|TRBJ1-5
CASSLRHQPQHF
>TRBV28|TRBJ1-5
CASSSYSGRRNQPQHF
>TRBV5-1|TRBJ2-1
CASSSGLAYNEQFF
>TRBV11-2|TRBJ2-7
CASSSLNPSGIGGQYF
>TRBV19|TRBJ1-5
CASTKTGEVNQPQHF
>TRBV7-9|TRBJ2-2
CASSLGWALETGELFF
>TRBV7-3|TRBJ2-7
CASSDLGSEQYF
>TRBV7-2|TRBJ2-1
CASSLNDRSSYNEQFF
>TRBV7-6|TRBJ2-2
CASSLARGRRGELFF
>TRBV7-2|TRBJ1-2
CASRNGGYYGYTF
>TRBV18|TRBJ2-1
CASSSTGNGNEQFF
>TRBV5-1|TRBJ2-3
CASSFVGGLSTDTQYF
>TRBV7-9|TRBJ2-1
CASSDPTGGRSQYNEQFF
>TRBV27|TRBJ1-1
CASSFRRNNGAEAFF
>TRBV5-1|TRBJ2-1
CASSLGTLSYNEQFF
>TRBV11-1|TRBJ1-1
CASSPYSGTEAFF
>TRBV7-8|TRBJ2-1
CASSHGGVVYNEQFF
>TRBV7-9|TRBJ1-4
CASSPWVDSTNEKLFF